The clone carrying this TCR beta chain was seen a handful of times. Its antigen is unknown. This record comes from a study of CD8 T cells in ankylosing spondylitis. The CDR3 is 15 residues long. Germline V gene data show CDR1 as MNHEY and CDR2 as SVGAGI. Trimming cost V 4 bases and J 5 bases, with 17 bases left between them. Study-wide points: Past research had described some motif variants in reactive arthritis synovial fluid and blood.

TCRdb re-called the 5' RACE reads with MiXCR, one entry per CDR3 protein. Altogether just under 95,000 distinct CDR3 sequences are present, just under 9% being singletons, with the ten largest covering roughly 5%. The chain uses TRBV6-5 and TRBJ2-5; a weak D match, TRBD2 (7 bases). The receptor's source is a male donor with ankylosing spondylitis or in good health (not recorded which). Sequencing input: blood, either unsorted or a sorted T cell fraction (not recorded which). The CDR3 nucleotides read TGTGCCAGCAGTTCACGGGGGGCCCCGTCCGAGACCCAGTACTTC. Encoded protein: CASSSRGAPSETQYF.